This TCR beta chain originates from a study of cytomegalovirus exposure and HLA in healthy donors. Points from the study as a whole: Highest at DRB1 and lowest at HLA-C, TCR association rates differed among HLA loci in a later analysis. Equally common other TCR beta chains were less clonally expanded than HLA-associated ones, a later analysis found.

This clone appeared once. Its antigen is still unknown. Those who donated were healthy bone marrow donors. CDR1 SGHAT and CDR2 FQDESV come from the germline V gene (reference sequence). V was clipped by 4 bases and J by 2 bases; unmatched bases: 3. This CDR3 contains 14 residues. In the PCR, 60 Vbeta and 13 Jbeta primers were used. Sequencing used immunoSEQ multiplex PCR; TCRdb keeps in-frame clones, though not all of them. Among tens of thousands of clones listed, about three quarters were seen once. Sequenced sample: PBMCs. V is TRBV11-1 and J is TRBJ1-2, with 8 bases that match TRBD1. The sequence came from a male donor in good health and CMV-seropositive. CDR3 nucleotide sequence: TGTGCCAGCAGCTCAGACAGGGGCAACTATGGCTACACCTTC. As protein: CASSSDRGNYGYTF.